This TCR beta chain was observed in a study of response to subunit inactivated influenza vaccine. Study findings and constraints: It was suggested by the authors that few new T cells are recruited by each seasonal influenza vaccination.

TCRdb re-called the RT-PCR reads with MiXCR, one entry per CDR3 protein. The sample includes 800,000 to 1,000,000 distinct CDR3 sequences, over 20% seen only once; the top ten take roughly a tenth. About this clonotype: Its specificity is not known. Germline is not matched at one junction end, which may reflect a read error.

Germline-derived CDR1 and CDR2 are SGHRS and YFSETQ. The CDR3 length is 16 residues. This specimen was PBMCs from blood, taken roughly 5 days after vaccination. This rearrangement joins TRBV5-1 to TRBJ2-7, with TRBD1 matching 9 bases. The TCR sequence derives from a man aged 45-65 years who received an inactivated influenza vaccine. The chain's CDR3 is CASSLAGTGQSYEHYF. In nucleotides, the CDR3 is TGCGCCAGCAGCTTGGCCGGGACAGGGCAGAGCTACGAGCATTACTTC. The full variable domain, completed using reference TRBV5-1 and TRBJ2-7, is KAGVTQTPRYLIKTRGQQVTLSCSPISGHRSVSWYQQTPGQGLQFLFEYFSETQRNKGNFPGRFSGRQFSNSRSEMNVSTLELGDSALYLCASSLAGTGQSYEHYFGPGTRLTVT.